This record covers a single T cell receptor (beta chain). The antigen is undetermined. The V and J ends lost 6 bases and 1 base, in that order; junction bases with no gene match: 7. The CDR3 covers 16 residues. Then a second PCR, running roughly 7 to 11 cycles, was carried out with a sample-barcoded 5' primer and a J-beta primer mix. Each cDNA molecule received a tag from a template-switch adaptor that had 12 random nucleotides. TCRdb reprocessed the 5' RACE reads with MiXCR, giving one entry per CDR3 protein. The table lists fewer than 800,000 distinct CDR3 sequences, roughly 25% of them singletons. Per-sample yields of isolated PBMCs were at least 6.5 million. These data originate in a study of blood T cells in healthy people across ages. Points from the study as a whole: Observed TCR beta diversity per million T cells went down as age went up. This fall followed a roughly linear course with age.

A further study also used this sample, focusing on T cells of mothers and their children.

This rearrangement joins TRBV12-3 or TRBV12-4 to TRBJ2-3, with 10 nucleotides matching TRBD2. The sample consisted of blood. The receptor was isolated from a boy between 10 and 17 years old in good health. CDR3 amino acids: CASRGILAGGTDTQYF. CDR3 DNA sequence: TGTGCCAGCAGAGGGATCCTAGCGGGGGGCACAGATACGCAGTATTTT.